This T cell receptor beta chain was identified during a study of cytomegalovirus exposure and HLA in healthy donors. Study-level background: Earlier sequencing of some 190 million T cells yielded 100 million to 140 million unique TCR beta sequences. Early released data comprised about 90 million unique TCRs from HLA-typed donors.

Overall study findings and caveats: Specific recognition of CMV antigens was confirmed in vitro for a few chains (all CMV-associated). Within the data, a cluster of highly shared sequence variants was likely a sequencing artifact.

Researchers ran the PCR with 60 Vbeta and 13 Jbeta primers. TCRdb's copy holds only in-frame clones and misses some; the assay was immunoSEQ multiplex PCR. The profile covers under 110,000 clones, with about four fifths appearing a single time and under 7.5% taken by the ten largest. The CDR3 is 16 amino acids. The V gene's germline CDR1 is LGHNA and CDR2 YSLEER. Trimming at V came to 1 base and at J to 4 bases, leaving 4 bases not matched to a gene. On this clone: Its antigen is unknown.

Sequencing input: PBMCs. The sequence derives from a woman between 45 and 60 years old in good health and CMV-seropositive. The V call is TRBV4-3, the J call TRBJ2-2; TRBD1 matches 9 bases. CDR3 region: CASSQAGQGLTGELFF. In DNA, the CDR3 is TGCGCCAGCAGCCAAGCGGGACAGGGACTCACCGGGGAGCTGTTTTTT.